These 8 T cell receptor beta chains were all obtained from the same sample, sequenced in a study of blood T cells in healthy people across ages. For the second PCR, which ran for about 6 to 11 cycles, a sample-barcoded 5' primer and a J-beta primer mix were used. TCRdb passed the 5' RACE reads through MiXCR, listing each CDR3 protein once. The table lists about 1.7 million distinct CDR3 sequences, 25% to 30% of them singletons. Sequencing used blood. These receptors were taken from a woman under 40 in good health.

This clonotype occurred a few times. This sequence joins TRBV5-1 and TRBJ2-7; a weak D match, TRBD1 (5 bases). The CDR3 sequence is 15 residues long. V lost 0 bases, J lost 3 bases, and 13 bases lay in between. Germline V gene lookup returns CDR1 SGHRS and CDR2 YFSETQ. The CDR3 loop is CASSLGSGPFYEQYF. CDR3 sequence (DNA): TGCGCCAGCAGCTTGGGTTCAGGGCCCTTCTACGAGCAGTACTTC.

This clonotype was seen a few times. The CDR3 loop is CASSSTGGAGNTGELFF. The CDR3 DNA is TGTGCCAGCAGCTCGACAGGGGGCGCCGGGAACACCGGGGAGCTGTTTTTT. The rearrangement links TRBV5-5 to TRBJ2-2, with 10 bases identical to TRBD1. This CDR3 has 17 amino acids. Germline V gene sequence: CDR1 SGHKS, CDR2 YYEKEE (reference sequence). The trim removed 3 bases at V and 1 base at J, leaving 6 bases unmatched.

In this sample, this clonotype turned up a few times. The chain joins TRBV6-5 to TRBJ1-2; a possible D gene is TRBD1 (6 bases). Germline V lookup: CDR1 MNHEY, CDR2 SVGAGI. Trimming removed 3 bases from V and 5 bases from J, with 16 bases in between. The CDR3 totals 15 residues. The DNA of the CDR3 is TGTGCCAGCAGTTATGGGGGCGGAGGGACTTATGGCTACACCTTC. Protein: CASSYGGGGTYGYTF.

J is TRBJ2-7 and V is TRBV7-9; D is undetermined. The V gene's germline CDR1 is SEHNR and CDR2 FQNEAQ (reference sequence). The CDR3 runs 12 residues. Trimming removed 5 bases at V and 9 bases at J, with 14 bases between. The CDR3 region is CASSPYGPAQYF. DNA for the CDR3: TGTGCCAGCAGCCCCTACGGTCCTGCGCAGTACTTC.

This clonotype has just a few counts. The CDR3 protein is CSARERQGAGDEQYF. For the CDR3, the DNA is TGCAGTGCTAGAGAACGTCAGGGGGCAGGCGACGAGCAGTACTTC. V and J are TRBV20-1 and TRBJ2-7; TRBD1 matches at 8 bases. J lost 5 bases, V lost 0 bases, and 9 bases had no gene match. This CDR3 has 15 amino acids. Germline-derived CDR1 and CDR2 are DFQATT and SNEGSKA (reference sequence).

This clonotype was seen a handful of times. The chain combines TRBV6-2 or TRBV6-3 with TRBJ2-1; 8 nucleotides match TRBD2. Germline V gene data show CDR1 as MNHEY and CDR2 as SVGEGT. CDR3 length: 13 amino acids. The V segment lost 8 bases and the J segment 11 bases; nucleotides outside the gene matches: 11. As DNA, the CDR3 is TGTGCCAGCGGGAGGTTAGCGGGATTTAAGCAGTTCTTC. It is translated as CASGRLAGFKQFF.

The V and J genes are TRBV24-1 and TRBJ1-4, with D maybe TRBD1 (5 bases). The germline gives CDR1 KGHDR, CDR2 SFDVKD. Trimming pared 2 bases from V and 1 base from J, leaving 16 bases between. The CDR3 contains 18 residues. The CDR3 is CATSDCCRQPETNEKLFF. CDR3 nucleotides: TGTGCCACCAGTGATTGCTGCCGACAGCCCGAAACTAATGAAAAACTGTTTTTT.

This clonotype has a handful of counts. J is TRBJ2-5 and V is TRBV24-1; D is uncertain. This CDR3 is built from 16 residues. Trimming pared 5 bases from V and 4 bases from J, leaving 19 bases between. Germline values: CDR1 KGHDR, CDR2 SFDVKD. CDR3 region: CATSGPTAVYGETQYF. The CDR3 DNA reads TGTGCCACCAGTGGCCCGACGGCCGTCTACGGAGAGACCCAGTACTTC.